This TCR beta chain was retrieved from a study of shared clonotypes between healthy human individuals. CDR1 and CDR2 from the germline V gene are MGHRA and YSYEKL. The V and J ends lost 1 base and 2 bases respectively, with 12 bases between them. This CDR3 comprises 17 residues. Produced via immunoSEQ multiplex PCR; TCRdb's table is partial and in-frame only. The sample shows a few million clones, 90% to 96% of them seen only once. Sample: naive CD4+ T cells sorted from blood. Subset in this sample: CD45RA+ positively selected. The J gene is TRBJ2-6, the V gene TRBV4-1; D unclear. The clonotype originates from a man aged 18 to 30 in good health. The CDR3 sequence: CASSQGPGFTGANVLTF. Here the CDR3 DNA reads TGCGCCAGCAGCCAAGGTCCGGGTTTCACTGGGGCCAACGTCCTGACTTTC.